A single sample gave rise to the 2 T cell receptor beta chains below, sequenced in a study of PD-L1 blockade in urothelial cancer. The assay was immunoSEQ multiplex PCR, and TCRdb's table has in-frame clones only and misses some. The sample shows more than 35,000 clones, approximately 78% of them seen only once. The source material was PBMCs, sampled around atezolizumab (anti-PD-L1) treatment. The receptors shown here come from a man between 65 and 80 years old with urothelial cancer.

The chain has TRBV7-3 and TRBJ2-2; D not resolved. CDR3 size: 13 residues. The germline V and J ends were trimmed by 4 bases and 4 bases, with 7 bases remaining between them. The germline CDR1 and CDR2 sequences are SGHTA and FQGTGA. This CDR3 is CASSSLSTGELFF. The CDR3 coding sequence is TGTGCCAGCAGCTCATTGAGCACCGGGGAGCTGTTTTTT.

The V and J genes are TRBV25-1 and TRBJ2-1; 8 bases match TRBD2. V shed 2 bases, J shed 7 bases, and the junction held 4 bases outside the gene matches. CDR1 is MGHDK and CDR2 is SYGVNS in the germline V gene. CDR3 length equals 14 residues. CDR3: CASSEGGGWNEQFF. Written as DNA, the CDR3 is TGTGCCAGCAGTGAAGGCGGGGGGTGGAATGAGCAGTTCTTC.